Listed below are T cell receptor beta chains from one sample, sequenced in a study of cytomegalovirus exposure and HLA in healthy donors. The protocol was immunoSEQ multiplex PCR, while the TCRdb copy is restricted to in-frame clones and leaves out a portion. Of tens of thousands of clones listed, 90% are singletons. The sample consisted of PBMCs. The origin of the receptors is a woman between 18 and 29 years old in good health and CMV-seronegative. Both conserved end residues are part of each CDR3. A D gene is named only where the DNA matches it firmly. The size field is filled for only some rows; it gives once, few, many or a size class.

CASSERSRGVHGYTF,TGTGCCAGCAGTGAAAGGTCCAGGGGTGTTCATGGCTACACCTTC,NA,TRBJ1-2,NA,TRBV6-1
CASSLFPQGASNEKLFF,TGTGCCAGCAGTTTATTTCCACAGGGGGCCTCTAATGAAAAACTGTTTTTT,NA,TRBJ1-4,TRBD1,TRBV27
CASSPPSRTASFTGELFF,TGTGCCAGCAGCCCCCCTTCCCGGACAGCGAGTTTCACCGGGGAGCTGTTTTTT,NA,TRBJ2-2,NA,TRBV28
CASSVGSSGNTIYF,TGTGCCAGCAGCGTCGGTTCCTCTGGAAACACCATATATTTT,once,TRBJ1-3,NA,TRBV9
CASSLNSRAGNYTDTQYF,TGTGCCAGCAGCCTCAACTCTAGGGCGGGTAACTACACAGATACGCAGTATTTT,NA,TRBJ2-3,NA,TRBV21-1
CASSGSGSYNEQFF,TGTGCCAGCAGTGGTAGCGGGAGCTACAATGAGCAGTTCTTC,NA,TRBJ2-1,TRBD2,TRBV6-1
CASTEKGAGANVLTF,TGTGCCAGCACCGAGAAGGGGGCTGGGGCCAACGTCCTGACTTTC,once,TRBJ2-6,NA,TRBV5-4
CAISEGKQGSTYEQYF,TGTGCCATCAGTGAGGGTAAACAGGGGTCGACCTACGAGCAGTACTTC,NA,TRBJ2-7,TRBD1,TRBV10-3
CASSLGQRAQETQYF,TGTGCCAGCAGCTTGGGGCAGCGCGCTCAAGAGACCCAGTACTTC,NA,TRBJ2-5,NA,TRBV5-4
CASSSGQGWSQYF,TGTGCCAGCAGCTCGGGACAGGGTTGGTCGCAGTACTTC,NA,TRBJ2-7,TRBD1,TRBV5-6
CASSPYETVDEQFF,TGTGCCAGCAGTCCATACGAAACAGTAGATGAGCAGTTCTTC,NA,TRBJ2-1,NA,TRBV6-5
CASSLQVVVQGSNTEAFF,TGTGCCAGCAGTTTGCAAGTGGTGGTACAGGGGAGTAACACTGAAGCTTTCTTT,NA,TRBJ1-1,TRBD1,TRBV27
CASSLQGAQPQHF,TGTGCCAGCAGTTTACAGGGGGCTCAGCCCCAGCATTTT,NA,TRBJ1-5,TRBD1,TRBV28
CASSPAEAFF,TGTGCCAGCTCACCAGCGGAAGCTTTCTTT,NA,TRBJ1-1,NA,TRBV18
CASSSESVSELFF,TGTGCCAGCAGCTCCGAGTCGGTTTCCGAGCTGTTTTTT,NA,TRBJ2-2,NA,TRBV11-3
CSASGGIEQFF,TGCAGTGCTAGTGGGGGGATTGAGCAGTTCTTC,NA,TRBJ2-1,NA,TRBV20-1
CASSFGEGTDTQYF,TGTGCCAGCAGCTTCGGCGAGGGCACAGATACGCAGTATTTT,NA,TRBJ2-3,NA,TRBV7-3
CASSRVGNTIYF,TGTGCCAGCTCCAGGGTTGGAAACACCATATATTTT,NA,TRBJ1-3,NA,TRBV2
CASSDVRGLGYGYTF,TGTGCCAGTAGTGACGTCAGGGGGCTCGGCTATGGCTACACCTTC,NA,TRBJ1-2,TRBD1,TRBV19
CASSTSTGGNTEAFF,TGTGCCAGCAGCACCTCGACAGGGGGAAACACTGAAGCTTTCTTT,NA,TRBJ1-1,TRBD1,TRBV7-9
CASSVSGSGRNEQFF,TGTGCCAGCAGTGTTAGCGGGAGCGGGCGTAATGAGCAGTTCTTC,NA,TRBJ2-1,TRBD2,TRBV25-1
CASSLQGQGINEQYF,TGTGCCAGTAGCCTACAGGGACAGGGGATCAACGAGCAGTACTTC,NA,TRBJ2-7,TRBD1,TRBV19
CASSITGEPGELFF,TGTGCCAGCAGCATAACGGGAGAGCCCGGGGAGCTGTTTTTT,few,TRBJ2-2,NA,TRBV7-8
CASSLSRVYTEAFF,TGTGCCAGCAGTTTATCCAGGGTATACACTGAAGCTTTCTTT,NA,TRBJ1-1,NA,TRBV27
CASMRGRYEQYF,TGTGCCAGCATGCGAGGGAGGTACGAGCAGTACTTC,NA,TRBJ2-7,NA,TRBV2
CASSDRRKSTDTQYF,TGTGCCAGCAGTGATCGGCGGAAGAGCACAGATACGCAGTATTTT,once,TRBJ2-3,NA,TRBV2
CASSGDRSNQPQHF,TGTGCCAGCAGTGGGGACAGGAGCAATCAGCCCCAGCATTTT,NA,TRBJ1-5,TRBD1,TRBV6-1
CASSPLLRSGRALRGTQYF,TGTGCCAGCAGCCCCCTCCTTAGGAGCGGGAGAGCCCTCCGGGGGACCCAGTACTTC,NA,TRBJ2-5,TRBD2,TRBV7-2
CASSEDRGQPQHF,TGTGCCAGCAGCGAGGACAGGGGTCAGCCCCAGCATTTT,NA,TRBJ1-5,TRBD1,TRBV6-4
CASSLGLAGGIYEQYF,TGTGCCAGCAGCTTGGGGCTAGCGGGAGGTATTTACGAGCAGTACTTC,NA,TRBJ2-7,TRBD2,TRBV5-5